This T cell receptor beta chain was obtained from a study of OX40 agonist ivuxolimab in advanced cancers. V lost 5 bases to trimming and J lost 2 bases, with 13 bases between them. The germline V gene has CDR1 SGHAT and CDR2 FQNNGV. The CDR3 spans 14 residues. Peripheral blood came from all dose cohorts at three timepoints. Assay: immunoSEQ multiplex PCR; the TCRdb copy retains only in-frame clones and omits some. The table includes some 78,000 clones, approximately 90% detected once. The receptor comes from an adult with an advanced solid tumor such as melanoma, head and neck, liver or kidney cancer. This chain joins TRBV11-2 and TRBJ2-7, with D possibly matching TRBD1 (6 bases). Sequencing used CD4+ or CD8+ T cells sorted from blood, obtained in a trial of the OX40 agonist ivuxolimab. This CDR3 reads CASSDGTPTYEQYF. As DNA, the CDR3 is TGTGCCAGCAGCGATGGGACACCTACCTACGAGCAGTACTTC.